In its sample, the clone carrying this T cell receptor beta chain was seen many times. Its specificity is not known. Each CDR3 protein gets one entry after TCRdb re-called the 5' RACE reads with MiXCR. The table includes around 90,000 distinct CDR3 sequences, roughly 16% detected once. These data originate in a study of T-cell memory formation after mild COVID-19. Whole-study context: Largely donor-specific TCR clusters were found.

V gave up 1 base and J gave up 3 bases; unmatched junction bases: 6. This CDR3 has 15 amino acids. Germline V gene sequence: CDR1 LGHNA, CDR2 YSLEER. Whole-study findings and limits: Among clones contracting day 15 to 85, CD4/CD8 was balanced, whereas later expanders leaned CD4+. Among contracting clones, CD4+ were mainly CM/EM and CD8+ enriched in EMRA.

The sequenced material came from PBMCs or a T cell subset sorted from them (not recorded which). The chain has TRBV4-3 and TRBJ2-7; the match to TRBD1 covers 7 bases. This clonotype was sampled from a man aged 18 to 29 who had mild COVID-19 (a few samples of this study predate the infection). Cell type and time point are not known. The CDR3 spells CASSQGDSPNYEQYF. CDR3 in DNA: TGCGCCAGCAGCCAAGGGGACAGCCCTAACTACGAGCAGTACTTC.